The clone carrying this T cell receptor (beta chain) was recorded a few times. This sample stems from a study of T-cell reconstitution after alpha-beta-depleted transplantation in children. Unique molecular identifiers were built into the TCRbeta library. TCRdb independently ran MiXCR on the PCR reads; one entry per CDR3 protein. In the table there are 300,000 to 350,000 distinct CDR3 sequences, about 17% of which are singletons. Germline values: CDR1 SGHVS, CDR2 FQNEAQ. The CDR3 length is 19 residues. The V gene end was trimmed by 5 bases and the J gene end by 4 bases; junction bases not matched to a gene: 20.

The sequence was obtained from a male patient between 2 and 15 years old who had a stem cell transplant for acute lymphoblastic leukemia, so the T cells may come from the graft donor. The material was PBMCs, mostly from graft donor cells, obtained 360 days after TCRalphabeta/CD19-depleted stem cell transplant. The V call is TRBV7-8, the J call TRBJ2-7; 10 nucleotides match TRBD2. Here the CDR3 reads CASSPKGIASGSGYYEQYF. The CDR3 bases are TGTGCCAGCAGCCCAAAAGGAATAGCTAGCGGGAGCGGTTATTACGAGCAGTACTTC.